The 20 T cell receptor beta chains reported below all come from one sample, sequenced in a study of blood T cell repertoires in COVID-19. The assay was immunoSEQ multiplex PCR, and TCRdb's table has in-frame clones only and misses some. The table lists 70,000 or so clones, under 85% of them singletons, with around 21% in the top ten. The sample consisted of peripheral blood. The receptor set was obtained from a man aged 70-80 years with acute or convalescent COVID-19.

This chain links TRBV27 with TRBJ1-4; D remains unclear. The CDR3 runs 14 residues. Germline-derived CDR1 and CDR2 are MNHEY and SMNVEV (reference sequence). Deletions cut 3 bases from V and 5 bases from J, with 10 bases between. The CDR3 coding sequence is TGTGCCAGCAGTTTTGGCCCAGCGAATGAAAAACTGTTTTTT. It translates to CASSFGPANEKLFF. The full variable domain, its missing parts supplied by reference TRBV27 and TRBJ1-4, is EAQVTQNPRYLITVTGKKLTVTCSQNMNHEYMSWYRQDPGLGLRQIYYSMNVEVTDKGDVPEGYKVSRKEKRNFPLILESPSPNQTSLYFCASSFGPANEKLFFGSGTQLSVL.

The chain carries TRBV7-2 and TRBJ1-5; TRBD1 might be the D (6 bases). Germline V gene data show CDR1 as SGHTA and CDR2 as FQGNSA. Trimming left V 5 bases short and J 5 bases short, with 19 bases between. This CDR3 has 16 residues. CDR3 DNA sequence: TGTGCCAGCAGCCCCAGCCGGGCCACAGGGCATCAGCCCCAGCATTTT. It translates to CASSPSRATGHQPQHF.

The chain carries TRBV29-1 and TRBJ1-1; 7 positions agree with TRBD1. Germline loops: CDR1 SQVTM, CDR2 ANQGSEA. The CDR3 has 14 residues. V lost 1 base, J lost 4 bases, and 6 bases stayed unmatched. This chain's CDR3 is CSVEVGPGGTEAFF. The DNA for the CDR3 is TGCAGCGTTGAAGTTGGGCCAGGGGGCACTGAAGCTTTCTTT.

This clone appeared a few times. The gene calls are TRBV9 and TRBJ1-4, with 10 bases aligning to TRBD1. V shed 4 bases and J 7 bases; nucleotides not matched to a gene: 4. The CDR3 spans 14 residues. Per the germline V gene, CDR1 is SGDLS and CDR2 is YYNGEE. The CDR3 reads CASSRDRGGEKLFF. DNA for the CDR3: TGTGCCAGCAGCCGGGACAGGGGCGGTGAAAAACTGTTTTTT.

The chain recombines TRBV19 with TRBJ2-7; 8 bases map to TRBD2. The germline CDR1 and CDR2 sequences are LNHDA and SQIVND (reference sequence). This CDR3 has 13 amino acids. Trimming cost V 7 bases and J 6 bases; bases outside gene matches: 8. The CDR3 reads CASTPSGGGEQYF. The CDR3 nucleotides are TGTGCCAGTACCCCATCGGGGGGGGGCGAGCAGTACTTC.

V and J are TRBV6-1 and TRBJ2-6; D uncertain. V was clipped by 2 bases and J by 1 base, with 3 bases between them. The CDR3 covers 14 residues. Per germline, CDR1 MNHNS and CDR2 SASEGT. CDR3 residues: CASSETSGANVLTF. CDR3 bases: TGTGCCAGCAGTGAAACATCTGGGGCCAACGTCCTGACTTTC.

The CDR3 reads CASGQRALNQPQHF. The DNA for the CDR3 is TGTGCCAGCGGCCAGCGGGCGCTCAATCAGCCCCAGCATTTT. The chain links TRBV21-1 to TRBJ1-5. TRBV21-1 is described as a pseudogene. The CDR3 totals 14 residues.

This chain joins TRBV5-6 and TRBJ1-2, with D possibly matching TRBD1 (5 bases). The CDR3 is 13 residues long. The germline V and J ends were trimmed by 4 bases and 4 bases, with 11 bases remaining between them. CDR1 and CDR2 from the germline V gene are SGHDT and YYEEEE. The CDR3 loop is CASSPGQIYGYTF. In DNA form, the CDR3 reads TGTGCCAGCAGCCCAGGACAAATCTATGGCTACACCTTC.

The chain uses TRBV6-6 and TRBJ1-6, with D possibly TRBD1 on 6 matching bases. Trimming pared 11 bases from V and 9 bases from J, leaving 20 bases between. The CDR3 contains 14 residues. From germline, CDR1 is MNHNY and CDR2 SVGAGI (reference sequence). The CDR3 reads CASHMGQGGSPLHF. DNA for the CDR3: TGTGCCTCCCACATGGGGCAAGGGGGTTCACCCCTCCACTTT.

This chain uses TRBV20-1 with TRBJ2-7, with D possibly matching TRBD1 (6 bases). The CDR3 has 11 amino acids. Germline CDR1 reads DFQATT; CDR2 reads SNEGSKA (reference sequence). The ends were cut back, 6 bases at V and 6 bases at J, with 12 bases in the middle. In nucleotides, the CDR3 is TGCAGTGCCAAGGACAGTTCCGAGCAGTACTTC. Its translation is CSAKDSSEQYF.

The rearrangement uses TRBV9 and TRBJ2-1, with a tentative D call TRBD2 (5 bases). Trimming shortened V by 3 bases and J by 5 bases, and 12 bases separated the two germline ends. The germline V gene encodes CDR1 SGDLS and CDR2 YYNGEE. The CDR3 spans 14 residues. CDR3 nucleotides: TGTGCCAGCAGCGCCTCTCCCGGGAACAATGAGCAGTTCTTC. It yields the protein CASSASPGNNEQFF.

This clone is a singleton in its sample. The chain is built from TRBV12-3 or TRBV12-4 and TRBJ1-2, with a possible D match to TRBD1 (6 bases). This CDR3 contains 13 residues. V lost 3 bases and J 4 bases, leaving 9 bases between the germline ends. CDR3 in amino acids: CASSLDRSYGYTF. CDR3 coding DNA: TGTGCCAGCAGTTTGGACAGATCCTATGGCTACACCTTC.

CDR3 DNA: TGTGCCAGCAGCTCTCGAGGGGCAGGGGAGGGTGGCTACACCTTC. Protein: CASSSRGAGEGGYTF. The chain couples TRBV9 to TRBJ1-2, with TRBD1 as a possible D gene (6 bases). The germline V gene encodes CDR1 SGDLS and CDR2 YYNGEE. The CDR3 is 15 amino acids. The germline V and J ends were trimmed by 4 bases and 7 bases, with 20 bases remaining between them.

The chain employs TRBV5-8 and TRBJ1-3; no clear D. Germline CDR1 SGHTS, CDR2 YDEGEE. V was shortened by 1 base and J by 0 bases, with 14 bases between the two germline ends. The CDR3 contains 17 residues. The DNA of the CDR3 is TGTGCCAGCAGCTTGAACGGGAACGAACACTCTGGAAACACCATATATTTT. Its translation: CASSLNGNEHSGNTIYF.

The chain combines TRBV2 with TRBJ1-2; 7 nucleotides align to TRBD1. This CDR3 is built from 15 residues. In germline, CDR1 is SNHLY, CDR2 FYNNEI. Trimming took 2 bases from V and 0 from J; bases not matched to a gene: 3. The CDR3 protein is CASSEPDRANYGYTF. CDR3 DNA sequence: TGTGCCAGCAGTGAACCCGACAGGGCTAACTATGGCTACACCTTC.

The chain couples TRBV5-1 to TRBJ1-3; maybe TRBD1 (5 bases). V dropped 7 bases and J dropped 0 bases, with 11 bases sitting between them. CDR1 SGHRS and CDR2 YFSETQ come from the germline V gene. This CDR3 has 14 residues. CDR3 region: CASRAGFSGNTIYF. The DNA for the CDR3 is TGCGCCAGCCGAGCAGGGTTCTCTGGAAACACCATATATTTT.

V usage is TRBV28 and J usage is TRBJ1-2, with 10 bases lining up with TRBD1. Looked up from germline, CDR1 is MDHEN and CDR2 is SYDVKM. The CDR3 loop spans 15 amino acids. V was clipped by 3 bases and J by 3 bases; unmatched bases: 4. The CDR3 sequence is CASSLPGTGDYGYTF. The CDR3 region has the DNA TGTGCCAGCAGTTTGCCCGGGACAGGGGACTATGGCTACACCTTC.

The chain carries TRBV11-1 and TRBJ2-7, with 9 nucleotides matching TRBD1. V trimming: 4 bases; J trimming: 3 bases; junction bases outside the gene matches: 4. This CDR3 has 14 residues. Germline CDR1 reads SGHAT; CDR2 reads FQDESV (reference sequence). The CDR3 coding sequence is TGTGCCAGCAGCTCCTGGGACAGGGACTACGAGCAGTACTTC. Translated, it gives CASSSWDRDYEQYF. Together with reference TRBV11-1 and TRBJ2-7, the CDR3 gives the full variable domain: EAEVAQSPRYKITEKSQAVAFWCDPISGHATLYWYRQILGQGPELLVQFQDESVVDDSQLPKDRFSAERLKGVDSTLKIQPAELGDSAMYLCASSSWDRDYEQYFGPGTRLTVT.

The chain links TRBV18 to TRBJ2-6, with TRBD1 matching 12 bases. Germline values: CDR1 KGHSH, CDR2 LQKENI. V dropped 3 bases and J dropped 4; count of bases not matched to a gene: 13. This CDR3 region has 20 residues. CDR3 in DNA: TGTGCCAGCTCACCCCTCTGGCTGGGACAGGGGGCGCGCGGGGCCAACGTCCTGACTTTC. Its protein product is CASSPLWLGQGARGANVLTF. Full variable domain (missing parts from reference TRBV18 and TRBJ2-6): NAGVMQNPRHLVRRRGQEARLRCSPMKGHSHVYWYRQLPEEGLKFMVYLQKENIIDESGMPKERFSAEFPKEGPSILRIQQVVRGDSAAYFCASSPLWLGQGARGANVLTFGAGSRLTVL.

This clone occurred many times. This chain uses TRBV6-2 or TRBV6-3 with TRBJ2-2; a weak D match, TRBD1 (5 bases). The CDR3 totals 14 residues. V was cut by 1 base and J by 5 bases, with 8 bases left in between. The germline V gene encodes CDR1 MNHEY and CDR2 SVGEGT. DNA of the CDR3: TGTGCCAGCAGTTACTTAGCAGGGACCGGGGAGCTGTTTTTT. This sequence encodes CASSYLAGTGELFF.